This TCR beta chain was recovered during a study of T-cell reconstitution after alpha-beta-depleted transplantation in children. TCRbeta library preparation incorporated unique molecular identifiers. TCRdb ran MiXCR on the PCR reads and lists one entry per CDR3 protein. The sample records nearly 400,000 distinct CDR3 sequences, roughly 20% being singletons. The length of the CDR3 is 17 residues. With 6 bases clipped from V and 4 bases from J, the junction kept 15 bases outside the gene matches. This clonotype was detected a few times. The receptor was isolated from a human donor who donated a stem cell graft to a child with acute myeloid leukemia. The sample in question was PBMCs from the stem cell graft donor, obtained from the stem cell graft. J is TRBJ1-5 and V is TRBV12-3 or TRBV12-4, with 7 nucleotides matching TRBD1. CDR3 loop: CASSSDWAGGQNQPQHF. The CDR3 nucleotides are TGTGCCAGCAGCTCTGATTGGGCAGGGGGTCAGAATCAGCCCCAGCATTTT.